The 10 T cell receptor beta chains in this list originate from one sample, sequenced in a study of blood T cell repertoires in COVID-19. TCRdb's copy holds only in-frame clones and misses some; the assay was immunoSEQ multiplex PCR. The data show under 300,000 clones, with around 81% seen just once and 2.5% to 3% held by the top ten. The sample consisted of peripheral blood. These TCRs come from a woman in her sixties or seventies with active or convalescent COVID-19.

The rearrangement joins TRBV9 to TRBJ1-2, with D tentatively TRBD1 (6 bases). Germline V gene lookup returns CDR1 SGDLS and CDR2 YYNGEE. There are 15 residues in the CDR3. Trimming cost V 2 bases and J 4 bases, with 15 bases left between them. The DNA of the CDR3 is TGTGCCAGCAGCGTTGGGGACACCGTCCTCTATGGCTACACCTTC. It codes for CASSVGDTVLYGYTF.

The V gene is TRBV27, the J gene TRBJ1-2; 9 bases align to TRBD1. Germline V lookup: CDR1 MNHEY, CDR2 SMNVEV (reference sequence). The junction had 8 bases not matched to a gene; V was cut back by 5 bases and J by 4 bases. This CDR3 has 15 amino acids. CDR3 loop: CASSMTGGGGYGYTF. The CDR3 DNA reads TGTGCCAGCAGTATGACAGGGGGAGGAGGCTATGGCTACACCTTC.

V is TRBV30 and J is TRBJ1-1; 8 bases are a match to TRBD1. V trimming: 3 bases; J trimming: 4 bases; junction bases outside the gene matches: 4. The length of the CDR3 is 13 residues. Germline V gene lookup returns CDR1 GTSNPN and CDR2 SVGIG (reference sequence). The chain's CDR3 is CAWSATGATEAFF. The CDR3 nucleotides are TGTGCCTGGAGCGCGACAGGGGCCACTGAAGCTTTCTTT.

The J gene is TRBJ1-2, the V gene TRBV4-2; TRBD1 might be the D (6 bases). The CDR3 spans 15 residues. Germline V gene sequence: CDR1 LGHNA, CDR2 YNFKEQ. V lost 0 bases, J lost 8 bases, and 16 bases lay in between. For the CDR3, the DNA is TGTGCCAGCAGCCAAGATACGGGGGGGGGCGTAGGCTACACCTTC. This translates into CASSQDTGGGVGYTF.

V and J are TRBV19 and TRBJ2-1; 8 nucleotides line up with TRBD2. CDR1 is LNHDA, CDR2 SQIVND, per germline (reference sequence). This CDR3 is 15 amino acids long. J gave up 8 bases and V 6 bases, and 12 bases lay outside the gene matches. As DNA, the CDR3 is TGTGCCAGTAGCGCCCGGGGGGGCACGGTCCATGAGCAGTTCTTC. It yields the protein CASSARGGTVHEQFF.

The CDR3 loop reads CATHPRRRNTEAFF. The CDR3 nucleotides read TGTGCCACCCACCCCCGGCGGCGGAACACTGAAGCTTTCTTT. This chain links TRBV6-5 with TRBJ1-1; the D is unclear. CDR1 and CDR2 from the germline V gene are MNHEY and SVGAGI. V was pared by 10 bases and J by 1 base, with 16 bases between. The CDR3 contains 14 residues.

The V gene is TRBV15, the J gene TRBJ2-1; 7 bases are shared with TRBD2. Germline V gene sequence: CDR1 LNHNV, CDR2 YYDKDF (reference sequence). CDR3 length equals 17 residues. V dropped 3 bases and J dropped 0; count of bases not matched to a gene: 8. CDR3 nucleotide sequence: TGTGCCACCAGCAGCAACGGGGGGTCGAGCTCCTACAATGAGCAGTTCTTC. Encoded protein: CATSSNGGSSSYNEQFF. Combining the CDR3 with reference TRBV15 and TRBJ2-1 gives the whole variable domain DAMVIQNPRYQVTQFGKPVTLSCSQTLNHNVMYWYQQKSSQAPKLLFHYYDKDFNNEADTPDNFQSRRPNTSFCFLDIRSPGLGDTAMYLCATSSNGGSSSYNEQFFGPGTRLTVL.

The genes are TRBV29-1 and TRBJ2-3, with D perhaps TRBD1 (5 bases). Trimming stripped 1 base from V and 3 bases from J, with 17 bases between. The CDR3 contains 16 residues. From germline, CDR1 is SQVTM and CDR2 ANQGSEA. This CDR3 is CSVEGTDGRDTDTQYF. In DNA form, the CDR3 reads TGCAGCGTTGAAGGCACCGATGGCAGGGATACAGATACGCAGTATTTT.

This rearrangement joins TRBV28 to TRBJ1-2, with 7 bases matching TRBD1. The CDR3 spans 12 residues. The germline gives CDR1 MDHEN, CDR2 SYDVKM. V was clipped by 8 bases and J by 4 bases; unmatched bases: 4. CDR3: CASERDSYGYTF. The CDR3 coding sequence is TGTGCCAGCGAACGGGACAGCTATGGCTACACCTTC.

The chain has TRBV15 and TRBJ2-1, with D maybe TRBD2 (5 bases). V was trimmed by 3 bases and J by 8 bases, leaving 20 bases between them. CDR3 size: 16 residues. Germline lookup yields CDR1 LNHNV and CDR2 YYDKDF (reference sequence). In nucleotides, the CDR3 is TGTGCCACCAGCAGGGACTGGGGAGAGGGTTTGGATGAGCAGTTCTTC. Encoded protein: CATSRDWGEGLDEQFF. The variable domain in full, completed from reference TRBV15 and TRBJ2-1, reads DAMVIQNPRYQVTQFGKPVTLSCSQTLNHNVMYWYQQKSSQAPKLLFHYYDKDFNNEADTPDNFQSRRPNTSFCFLDIRSPGLGDTAMYLCATSRDWGEGLDEQFFGPGTRLTVL.